The entry below describes one T cell receptor beta chain. What it recognizes is unknown. The data belong to a study of graft-versus-host responses after intestinal transplantation. Points from the study as a whole: Within allografts, high graft-versus-host to host-versus-graft clonal ratios were seen among patients with graft-donor T cell macrochimerism.

Some clones are missing from TCRdb's copy, which holds only in-frame ones; the method was immunoSEQ multiplex PCR. The data show just under 55,000 clones, with roughly nine tenths seen just once and about 6% held by the top ten. This CDR3 contains 15 residues. Germline lookup yields CDR1 SGDLS and CDR2 YYNGEE. The J segment lost 10 bases and the V segment lost 0 bases, leaving 3 bases of the junction unmatched. The source material was PBMCs, sampled roughly 660 days after intestinal transplant. The receptor was derived from a human patient who received an intestinal transplant, so some T cells may come from the graft donor. The chain is built from TRBV9 and TRBJ2-1; 14 bases match TRBD2. CDR3 sequence reads: CASSVGRTSGGEQFF. The CDR3 nucleotides are TGTGCCAGCAGCGTAGGCAGGACTAGCGGGGGGGAGCAGTTCTTC.